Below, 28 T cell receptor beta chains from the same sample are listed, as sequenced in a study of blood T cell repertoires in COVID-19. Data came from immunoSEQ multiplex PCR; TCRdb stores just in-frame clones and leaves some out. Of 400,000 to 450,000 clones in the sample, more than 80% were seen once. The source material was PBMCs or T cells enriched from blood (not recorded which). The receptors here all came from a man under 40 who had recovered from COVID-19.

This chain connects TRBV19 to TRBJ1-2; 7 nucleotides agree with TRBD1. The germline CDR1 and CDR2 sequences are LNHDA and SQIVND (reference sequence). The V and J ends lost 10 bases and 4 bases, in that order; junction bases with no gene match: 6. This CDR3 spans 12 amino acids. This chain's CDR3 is CAIPTGRYGYTF. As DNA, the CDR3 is TGTGCCATACCGACAGGGCGCTATGGCTACACCTTC.

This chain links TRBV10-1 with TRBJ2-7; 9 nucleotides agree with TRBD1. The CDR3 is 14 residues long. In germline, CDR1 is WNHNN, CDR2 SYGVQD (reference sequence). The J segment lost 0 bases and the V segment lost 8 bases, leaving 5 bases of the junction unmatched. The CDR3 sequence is CASWGDRVSYEQYF. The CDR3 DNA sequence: TGCGCCAGCTGGGGGGACAGGGTCTCCTACGAGCAGTACTTC.

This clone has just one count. Here the CDR3 DNA reads TGCGCCAGCAGCTCAAAATTCCGGAGTCCTCCTTACTACGAGCAGTACTTC. Its protein is CASSSKFRSPPYYEQYF. The rearrangement links TRBV5-1 to TRBJ2-7, with D unresolved. V was trimmed by 3 bases and J by 3 bases, leaving 22 bases between them. This CDR3 region has 17 residues. The germline V gene encodes CDR1 SGHRS and CDR2 YFSETQ.

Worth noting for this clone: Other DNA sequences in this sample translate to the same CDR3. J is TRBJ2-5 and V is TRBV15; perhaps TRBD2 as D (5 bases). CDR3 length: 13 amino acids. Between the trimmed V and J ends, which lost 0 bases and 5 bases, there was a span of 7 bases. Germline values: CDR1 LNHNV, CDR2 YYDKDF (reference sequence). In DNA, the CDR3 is TGTGCCACCAGCAGAGATAGGAGGGAGACCCAGTACTTC. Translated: CATSRDRRETQYF.

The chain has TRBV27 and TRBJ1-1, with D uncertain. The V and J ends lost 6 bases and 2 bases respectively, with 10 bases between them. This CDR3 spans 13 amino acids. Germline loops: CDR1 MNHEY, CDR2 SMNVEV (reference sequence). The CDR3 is CASSTHLNTEAFF. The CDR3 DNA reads TGTGCCAGCAGCACTCACCTCAACACTGAAGCTTTCTTT.

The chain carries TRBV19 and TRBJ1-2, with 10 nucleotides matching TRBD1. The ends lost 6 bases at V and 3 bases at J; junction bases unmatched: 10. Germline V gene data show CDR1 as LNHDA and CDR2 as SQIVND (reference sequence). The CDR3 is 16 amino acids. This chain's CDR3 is CASRPSPGTGDYGYTF. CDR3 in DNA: TGTGCCAGTAGACCGTCCCCCGGGACAGGGGACTATGGCTACACCTTC.

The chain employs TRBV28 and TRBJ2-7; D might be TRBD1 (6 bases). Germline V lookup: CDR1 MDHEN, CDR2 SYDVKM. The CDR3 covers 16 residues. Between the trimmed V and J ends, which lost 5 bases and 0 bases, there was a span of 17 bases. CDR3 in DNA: TGTGCCAGCAGTCGACAGGCGACCCTTAGCTCCTACGAGCAGTACTTC. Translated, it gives CASSRQATLSSYEQYF.

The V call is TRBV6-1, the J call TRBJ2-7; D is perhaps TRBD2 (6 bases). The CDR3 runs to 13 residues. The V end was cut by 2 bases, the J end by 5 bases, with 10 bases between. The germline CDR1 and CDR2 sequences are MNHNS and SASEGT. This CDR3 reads CASSEREVDEQYF. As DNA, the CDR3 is TGTGCCAGCAGTGAAAGGGAGGTCGACGAGCAGTACTTC.

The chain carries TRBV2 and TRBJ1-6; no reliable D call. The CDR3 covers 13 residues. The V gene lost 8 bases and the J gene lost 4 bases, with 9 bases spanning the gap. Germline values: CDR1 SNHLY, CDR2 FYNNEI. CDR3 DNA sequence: TGTGCCAGCCTGGTAGAGTATAATTCACCCCTCCACTTT. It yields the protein CASLVEYNSPLHF.

The CDR3 DNA reads as TGTGCCAGCAGCCGCCCCGGACTCTCTGACGAGCAGTACTTC. It yields the protein CASSRPGLSDEQYF. The chain recombines TRBV28 with TRBJ2-7, with D perhaps matching TRBD2 (5 bases). From germline, CDR1 is MDHEN and CDR2 SYDVKM. The CDR3 totals 14 residues. V lost 6 bases and J lost 5, with 17 bases in between.

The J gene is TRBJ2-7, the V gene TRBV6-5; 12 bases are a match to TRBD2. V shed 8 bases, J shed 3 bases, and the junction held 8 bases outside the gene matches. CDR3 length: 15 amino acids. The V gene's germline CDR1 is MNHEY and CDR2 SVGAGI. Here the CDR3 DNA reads TGTGCCAGCGCGCGACTAGCGGGAGAGGTCTACGAGCAGTACTTC. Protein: CASARLAGEVYEQYF.

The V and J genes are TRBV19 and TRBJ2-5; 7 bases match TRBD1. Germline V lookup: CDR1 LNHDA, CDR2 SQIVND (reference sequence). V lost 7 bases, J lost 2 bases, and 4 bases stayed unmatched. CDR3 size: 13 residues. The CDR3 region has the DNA TGTGCCAGTACCCCGGGACAGCAAGAGACCCAGTACTTC. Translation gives CASTPGQQETQYF.

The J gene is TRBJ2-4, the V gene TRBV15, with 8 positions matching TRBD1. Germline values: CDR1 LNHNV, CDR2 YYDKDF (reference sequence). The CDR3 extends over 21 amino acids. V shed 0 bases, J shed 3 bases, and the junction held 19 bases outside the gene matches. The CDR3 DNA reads TGTGCCACCAGCAGAGAACGGACAGGGTACTTCCAAAAGCTTGTCAAAAACATTCAGTACTTC. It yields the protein CATSRERTGYFQKLVKNIQYF.

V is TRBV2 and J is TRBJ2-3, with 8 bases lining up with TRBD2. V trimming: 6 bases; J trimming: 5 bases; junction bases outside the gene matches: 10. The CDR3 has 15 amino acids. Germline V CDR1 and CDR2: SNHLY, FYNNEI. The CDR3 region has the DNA TGTGCCAGCAGGGAAAGCGGGAGCGGGGGAGATACGCAGTATTTT. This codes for CASRESGSGGDTQYF.

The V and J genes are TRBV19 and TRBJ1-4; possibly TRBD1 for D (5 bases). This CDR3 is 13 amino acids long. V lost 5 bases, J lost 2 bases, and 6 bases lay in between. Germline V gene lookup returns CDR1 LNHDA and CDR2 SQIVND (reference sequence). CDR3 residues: CASSHRTNEKLFF. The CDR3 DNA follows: TGTGCCAGTAGTCACAGGACTAATGAAAAACTGTTTTTT.

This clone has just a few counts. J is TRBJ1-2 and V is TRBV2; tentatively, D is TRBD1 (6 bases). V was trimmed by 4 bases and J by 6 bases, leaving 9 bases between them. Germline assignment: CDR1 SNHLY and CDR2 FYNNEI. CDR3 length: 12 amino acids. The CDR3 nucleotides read TGTGCCAGCAGTGTATCAGGGGATGGCTACACCTTC. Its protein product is CASSVSGDGYTF.

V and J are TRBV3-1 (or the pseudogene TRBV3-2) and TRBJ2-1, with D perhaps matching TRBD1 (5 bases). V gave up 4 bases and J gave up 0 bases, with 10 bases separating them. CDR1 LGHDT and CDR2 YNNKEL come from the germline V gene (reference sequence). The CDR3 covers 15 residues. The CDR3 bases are TGTGCCAGCAGCCTAGGACACGACTCCTACAATGAGCAGTTCTTC. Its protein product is CASSLGHDSYNEQFF.

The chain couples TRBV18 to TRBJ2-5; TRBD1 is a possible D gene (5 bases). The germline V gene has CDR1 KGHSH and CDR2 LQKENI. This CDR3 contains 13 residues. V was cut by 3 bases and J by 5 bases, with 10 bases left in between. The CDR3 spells CASSPIKGETQYF. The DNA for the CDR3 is TGTGCCAGCTCACCGATAAAGGGGGAGACCCAGTACTTC.

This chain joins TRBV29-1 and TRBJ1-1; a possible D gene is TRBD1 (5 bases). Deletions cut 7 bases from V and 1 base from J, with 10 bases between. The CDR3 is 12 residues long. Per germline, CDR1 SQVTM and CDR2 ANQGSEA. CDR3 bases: TGCAGCGACAACGGACAGAACACTGAAGCTTTCTTT. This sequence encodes CSDNGQNTEAFF.

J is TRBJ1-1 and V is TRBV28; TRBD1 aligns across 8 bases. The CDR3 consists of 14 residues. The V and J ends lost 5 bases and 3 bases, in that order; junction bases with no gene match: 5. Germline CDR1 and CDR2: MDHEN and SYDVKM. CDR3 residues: CASSTRQGHTEAFF. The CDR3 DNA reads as TGTGCCAGCAGTACTCGACAGGGGCACACTGAAGCTTTCTTT.

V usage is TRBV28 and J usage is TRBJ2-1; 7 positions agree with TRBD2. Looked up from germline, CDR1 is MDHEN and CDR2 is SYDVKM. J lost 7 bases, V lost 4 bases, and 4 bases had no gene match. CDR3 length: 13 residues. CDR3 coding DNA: TGTGCCAGCAGTTGGATGCGGGGGAATGAGCAGTTCTTC. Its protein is CASSWMRGNEQFF. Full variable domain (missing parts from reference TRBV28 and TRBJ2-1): DVKVTQSSRYLVKRTGEKVFLECVQDMDHENMFWYRQDPGLGLRLIYFSYDVKMKEKGDIPEGYSVSREKKERFSLILESASTNQTSMYLCASSWMRGNEQFFGPGTRLTVL.

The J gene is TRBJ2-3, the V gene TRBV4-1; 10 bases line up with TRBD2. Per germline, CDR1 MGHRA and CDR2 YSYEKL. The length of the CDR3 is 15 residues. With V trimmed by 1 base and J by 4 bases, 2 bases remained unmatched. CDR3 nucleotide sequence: TGCGCCAGCAGCCAAGCACTAGCGGGGCCAGATACGCAGTATTTT. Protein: CASSQALAGPDTQYF.

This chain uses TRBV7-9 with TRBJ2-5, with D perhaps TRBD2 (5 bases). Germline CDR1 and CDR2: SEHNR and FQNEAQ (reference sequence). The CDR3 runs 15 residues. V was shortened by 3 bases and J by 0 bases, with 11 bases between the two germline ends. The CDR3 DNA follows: TGTGCCAGCAGCTTGGAGCGGTCGTACCAAGAGACCCAGTACTTC. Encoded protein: CASSLERSYQETQYF.

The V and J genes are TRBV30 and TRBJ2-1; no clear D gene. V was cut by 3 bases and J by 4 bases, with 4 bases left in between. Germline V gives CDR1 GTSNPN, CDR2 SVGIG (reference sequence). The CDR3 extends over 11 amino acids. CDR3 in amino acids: CAWREYNEQFF. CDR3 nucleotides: TGTGCCTGGAGGGAGTACAATGAGCAGTTCTTC.

The CDR3 nucleotides read TGTGCCAGCTCACCGCAAGACAGTCAGGAGCCCCAGCATTTT. Translation gives CASSPQDSQEPQHF. The J gene is TRBJ1-5, the V gene TRBV18; a possible D gene is TRBD1 (5 bases). This CDR3 region has 14 residues. CDR1 and CDR2 from the germline V gene are KGHSH and LQKENI. Trimming stripped 3 bases from V and 8 bases from J, with 14 bases between. Based on the CDR3 plus reference TRBV18 and TRBJ1-5, the full variable domain is NAGVMQNPRHLVRRRGQEARLRCSPMKGHSHVYWYRQLPEEGLKFMVYLQKENIIDESGMPKERFSAEFPKEGPSILRIQQVVRGDSAAYFCASSPQDSQEPQHFGDGTRLSIL.

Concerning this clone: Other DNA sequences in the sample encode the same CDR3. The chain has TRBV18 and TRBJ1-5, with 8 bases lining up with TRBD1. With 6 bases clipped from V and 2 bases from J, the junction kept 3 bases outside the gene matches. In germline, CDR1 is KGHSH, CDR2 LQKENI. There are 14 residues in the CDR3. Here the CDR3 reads CASSQQGGNQPQHF. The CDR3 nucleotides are TGTGCCAGCTCTCAACAGGGGGGCAATCAGCCCCAGCATTTT.

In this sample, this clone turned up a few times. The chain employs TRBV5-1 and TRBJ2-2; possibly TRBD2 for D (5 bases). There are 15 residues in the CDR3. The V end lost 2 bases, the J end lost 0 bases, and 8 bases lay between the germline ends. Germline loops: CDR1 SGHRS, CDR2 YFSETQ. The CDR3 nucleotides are TGCGCCAGCAGCTTCCCAGCGGCGAACACCGGGGAGCTGTTTTTT. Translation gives CASSFPAANTGELFF.

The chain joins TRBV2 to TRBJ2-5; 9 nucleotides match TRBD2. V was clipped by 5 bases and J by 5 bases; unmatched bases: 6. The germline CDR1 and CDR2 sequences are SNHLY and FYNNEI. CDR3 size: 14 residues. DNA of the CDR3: TGTGCCAGCAGTTATCTAGCGGGAAGGGAGACCCAGTACTTC. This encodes CASSYLAGRETQYF. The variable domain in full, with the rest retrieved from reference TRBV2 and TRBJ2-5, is EPEVTQTPSHQVTQMGQEVILRCVPISNHLYFYWYRQILGQKVEFLVSFYNNEISEKSEIFDDQFSVERPDGSNFTLKIRSTKLEDSAMYFCASSYLAGRETQYFGPGTRLLVL.